The 32 T cell receptor beta chains below come from one sample, sequenced in a study of blood T cell repertoires in COVID-19. The repertoire was sequenced with immunoSEQ multiplex PCR; TCRdb's copy has only in-frame clones and lacks some. This sample has under 300,000 clones, with roughly 89% found just once. The specimen sequenced was peripheral blood. The source is a man aged 25-45 years who had recovered from COVID-19.

The chain's CDR3 is CASSTLGGQGGYTF. In nucleotides, the CDR3 is TGTGCCAGTAGTACCCTGGGGGGACAGGGTGGCTACACCTTC. The chain links TRBV19 to TRBJ1-2; 9 bases are a match to TRBD1. This CDR3 is 14 amino acids long. Trimming cost V 4 bases and J 7 bases; bases outside gene matches: 7. Looked up from germline, CDR1 is LNHDA and CDR2 is SQIVND (reference sequence). Full variable domain (remainder filled in from reference TRBV19 and TRBJ1-2): DGGITQSPKYLFRKEGQNVTLSCEQNLNHDAMYWYRQDPGQGLRLIYYSQIVNDFQKGDIAEGYSVSREKKESFPLTVTSAQKNPTAFYLCASSTLGGQGGYTFGSGTRLTVV.

This clone was seen only once. The chain is built from TRBV9 and TRBJ2-1; TRBD1 might be the D (6 bases). Germline CDR1 and CDR2: SGDLS and YYNGEE. This CDR3 has 16 amino acids. The ends were cut back, 1 base at V and 0 bases at J, with 11 bases in the middle. CDR3 loop: CASSVLGGSSYNEQFF. CDR3 DNA: TGTGCCAGCAGCGTATTAGGGGGTAGCTCCTACAATGAGCAGTTCTTC.

The chain carries TRBV27 and TRBJ1-5; D gene unclear. CDR1 MNHEY and CDR2 SMNVEV come from the germline V gene (reference sequence). V lost 6 bases, J lost 0 bases, and 15 bases lay in between. The CDR3 runs to 16 residues. The CDR3 DNA follows: TGTGCCAGCAGGCCCACCGGGGTAAATAGCAATCAGCCCCAGCATTTT. Its protein product is CASRPTGVNSNQPQHF.

The chain is built from TRBV2 and TRBJ2-3; 9 positions match TRBD1. Germline V lookup: CDR1 SNHLY, CDR2 FYNNEI. J was trimmed by 3 bases and V by 6 bases; bases with no gene match: 7. The CDR3 has 15 amino acids. The CDR3 spells CASRLDRGQTDTQYF. The CDR3 DNA is TGTGCCAGCAGATTGGACAGGGGACAAACAGATACGCAGTATTTT.

The chain is built from TRBV10-1 and TRBJ2-7; 7 bases agree with TRBD2. Germline V gene lookup returns CDR1 WNHNN and CDR2 SYGVQD (reference sequence). The CDR3 runs to 14 residues. V lost 3 bases and J lost 2; bases outside the gene matches: 4. The CDR3 DNA is TGCGCCAGCAGTGAATCCCTAGCGGCCTACGAGCAGTACTTC. Translation: CASSESLAAYEQYF.

This clone occurred a few times. This chain joins TRBV25-1 and TRBJ1-6; 8 nucleotides align to TRBD1. The germline V gene encodes CDR1 MGHDK and CDR2 SYGVNS. The CDR3 loop spans 13 amino acids. V lost 4 bases to trimming and J lost 14 bases; unmatched junction nucleotides: 7. The CDR3 spells CASSATGGTALHF. The CDR3 DNA is TGTGCCAGCAGTGCCACAGGGGGAACGGCCCTCCACTTT.

This chain links TRBV30 with TRBJ1-5, with unresolved D. CDR1 is GTSNPN and CDR2 is SVGIG in the germline V gene (reference sequence). V was trimmed by 2 bases and J by 9 bases, leaving 11 bases between them. This CDR3 is built from 12 residues. CDR3 in DNA: TGTGCCTGGAGTAACGGTGTATGGCCCCAGCATTTT. Translated, it gives CAWSNGVWPQHF.

The chain employs TRBV13 and TRBJ2-7, with 8 bases matching TRBD1. The CDR3 sequence is 13 residues long. Germline V gene data show CDR1 as PRHDT and CDR2 as FYEKMQ (reference sequence). V lost 5 bases to trimming and J lost 6 bases; unmatched junction nucleotides: 6. DNA for the CDR3: TGTGCCAGCAGCCCGACAGGGGCAGGCGAGCAGTACTTC. It translates to CASSPTGAGEQYF.

V is TRBV12-3 or TRBV12-4 and J is TRBJ1-1; D is uncertain. This CDR3 spans 13 amino acids. V lost 6 bases, J lost 0 bases, and 8 bases lay in between. The CDR3 DNA sequence: TGTGCCAGCAGGCGATTTATGAACACTGAAGCTTTCTTT. It specifies CASRRFMNTEAFF.

The gene calls are TRBV6-2 or TRBV6-3 and TRBJ2-5; TRBD2 is a possible D gene (7 bases). Germline V gene data show CDR1 as MNHEY and CDR2 as SVGEGT. The V and J ends lost 1 base and 5 bases respectively, with 17 bases between them. The CDR3 length is 16 residues. The CDR3 DNA sequence: TGTGCCAGCAGTTACTTTGGGGGGAGGGGGTTGGAGACCCAGTACTTC. This codes for CASSYFGGRGLETQYF.

The chain recombines TRBV27 with TRBJ2-7, with D perhaps matching TRBD2 (6 bases). The CDR3 has 13 residues. Looked up from germline, CDR1 is MNHEY and CDR2 is SMNVEV (reference sequence). V shed 10 bases and J shed 6 bases, with 19 bases lying between them. The CDR3 protein is CATYPGLGVEQYF. The CDR3 DNA reads as TGTGCCACCTACCCGGGACTGGGGGTCGAGCAGTACTTC.

The V gene is TRBV7-2, the J gene TRBJ2-7; 7 bases match TRBD2. The CDR3 has 14 amino acids. V dropped 3 bases and J dropped 1; count of bases not matched to a gene: 3. CDR1 is SGHTA, CDR2 FQGNSA, per germline. In nucleotides, the CDR3 is TGTGCCAGCAGCTTCCAGGGAGGGTCCTACGAGCAGTACTTC. Protein sequence: CASSFQGGSYEQYF.

The chain employs TRBV18 and TRBJ1-2; a weak D match, TRBD1 (6 bases). The V and J ends lost 3 bases and 4 bases respectively, with 9 bases between them. Per the germline V gene, CDR1 is KGHSH and CDR2 is LQKENI. This CDR3 spans 13 amino acids. CDR3 in DNA: TGTGCCAGCTCACCTCCGGACAGCTATGGCTACACCTTC. This codes for CASSPPDSYGYTF. The full variable domain, completed using reference TRBV18 and TRBJ1-2, is NAGVMQNPRHLVRRRGQEARLRCSPMKGHSHVYWYRQLPEEGLKFMVYLQKENIIDESGMPKERFSAEFPKEGPSILRIQQVVRGDSAAYFCASSPPDSYGYTFGSGTRLTVV.

V gene TRBV5-1 combines with J gene TRBJ1-5; 8 bases map to TRBD1. The CDR3 spans 13 residues. CDR1 SGHRS and CDR2 YFSETQ come from the germline V gene. With V trimmed by 4 bases and J by 11 bases, 8 bases remained unmatched. The CDR3 region is CASSPRTGTTQHF. CDR3 DNA sequence: TGCGCCAGCAGCCCCCGGACAGGGACGACCCAGCATTTT.

The chain uses TRBV27 and TRBJ1-5; 9 positions agree with TRBD1. This CDR3 contains 16 residues. Losses at the gene ends were 6 bases for V and 5 bases for J; bases not matched to a gene: 11. CDR1 is MNHEY and CDR2 is SMNVEV in the germline V gene (reference sequence). CDR3 residues: CASSLQGARSDQPQHF. CDR3 in DNA: TGTGCCAGCAGCCTACAGGGGGCGCGAAGCGATCAGCCCCAGCATTTT.

This clone turned up a few times. The rearrangement links TRBV10-2 to TRBJ1-6; weak D call: TRBD1 (6 bases). The germline CDR1 and CDR2 sequences are WSHSY and SAAADI. This CDR3 contains 13 residues. Trimming took off 7 bases at V and 8 bases at J, with 12 bases between the two ends. CDR3 sequence: CASTLYRDSPLHF. The CDR3 nucleotides read TGCGCCAGCACCCTTTACAGGGATTCACCCCTCCACTTT.

V gene TRBV18 combines with J gene TRBJ1-6; the D is unclear. This CDR3 comprises 15 residues. Germline loops: CDR1 KGHSH, CDR2 LQKENI. Trimming took 3 bases from V and 1 from J, leaving 7 bases between them. CDR3 coding DNA: TGTGCCAGCTCACCGAGGGATTCCTATAATTCACCCCTCCACTTT. It encodes CASSPRDSYNSPLHF.

This sequence joins TRBV5-4 and TRBJ2-7; TRBD2 matches 11 bases. Germline lookup yields CDR1 SGHNT and CDR2 YYREEE (reference sequence). V was pared by 4 bases and J by 3 bases, with 6 bases of the junction left unmatched. The CDR3 runs 15 residues. This CDR3 reads CASSRLLAGGYEQYF. CDR3 nucleotides: TGTGCCAGCAGCCGACTGCTAGCGGGGGGCTACGAGCAGTACTTC. The full variable domain, in which reference TRBV5-4 and TRBJ2-7 provide the parts outside the CDR3, is ETGVTQSPTHLIKTRGQQVTLRCSSQSGHNTVSWYQQALGQGPQFIFQYYREEENGRGNFPPRFSGLQFPNYSSELNVNALELDDSALYLCASSRLLAGGYEQYFGPGTRLTVT.

CDR3 protein: CASSIGQGRMESNQPQHF. CDR3 in DNA: TGTGCCAGTAGTATCGGGCAGGGGAGAATGGAAAGCAATCAGCCCCAGCATTTT. The chain combines TRBV19 with TRBJ1-5, with D possibly matching TRBD1 (6 bases). CDR3 length: 18 residues. CDR1 and CDR2 (germline): LNHDA, SQIVND (reference sequence). The V gene lost 3 bases and the J gene lost 1 base, with 19 bases spanning the gap.

The chain joins TRBV5-1 to TRBJ2-1; D perhaps matches TRBD1 (6 bases). Trimming pared 2 bases from V and 5 bases from J, leaving 14 bases between. This CDR3 is built from 15 residues. Per germline, CDR1 SGHRS and CDR2 YFSETQ. CDR3 sequence: CASSLQGIGDNEQFF. The CDR3 DNA follows: TGCGCCAGCAGCTTACAGGGAATTGGGGACAATGAGCAGTTCTTC.

The genes are TRBV6-5 and TRBJ1-5; TRBD1 might be the D (6 bases). Germline V lookup: CDR1 MNHEY, CDR2 SVGAGI. V was shortened by 4 bases and J by 0 bases, with 10 bases between the two germline ends. The CDR3 extends over 15 amino acids. This CDR3 is CASSWDTNSNQPQHF. CDR3 nucleotides: TGTGCCAGCAGTTGGGACACGAATAGCAATCAGCCCCAGCATTTT.

The chain links TRBV9 to TRBJ2-7; D may be TRBD2 (5 bases). The germline V and J ends were trimmed by 0 bases and 6 bases, with 16 bases remaining between them. There are 15 residues in the CDR3. The germline gives CDR1 SGDLS, CDR2 YYNGEE. The CDR3 region is CASSVDPGFVREQYF. CDR3 DNA sequence: TGTGCCAGCAGCGTAGACCCGGGATTCGTCCGCGAGCAGTACTTC. The entire variable domain, with the rest obtained from reference TRBV9 and TRBJ2-7, is as follows: DSGVTQTPKHLITATGQRVTLRCSPRSGDLSVYWYQQSLDQGLQFLIQYYNGEERAKGNILERFSAQQFPDLHSELNLSSLELGDSALYFCASSVDPGFVREQYFGPGTRLTVT.

The V and J genes are TRBV19 and TRBJ1-2; TRBD1 matches at 7 bases. The length of the CDR3 is 15 residues. The germline CDR1 and CDR2 sequences are LNHDA and SQIVND (reference sequence). The trim removed 3 bases at V and 4 bases at J, leaving 8 bases unmatched. CDR3 amino acids: CASSILQGDTYGYTF. The CDR3 DNA reads TGTGCCAGTAGTATCCTCCAGGGGGATACCTATGGCTACACCTTC.

Concerning this clone: Other DNA sequences from this sample encode an identical CDR3 as well. J is TRBJ1-1 and V is TRBV5-1; possible D gene TRBD1, 6 bases. Between the trimmed V and J ends, which lost 2 bases and 1 base, there was a span of 6 bases. The length of the CDR3 is 13 residues. CDR1 is SGHRS, CDR2 YFSETQ, per germline. CDR3 DNA sequence: TGCGCCAGCAGCTTAGGGGGGAACACTGAAGCTTTCTTT. It yields the protein CASSLGGNTEAFF.

The gene calls are TRBV7-7 and TRBJ2-1, with D maybe TRBD1 (5 bases). This CDR3 has 11 amino acids. Germline loops: CDR1 SSHAT, CDR2 FNYEAQ (reference sequence). The CDR3 nucleotides read TGTGTTTCCCCAGGGTCGAATGAGCAGTTCTTC. It specifies CVSPGSNEQFF.

The chain recombines TRBV4-1 with TRBJ2-7; 10 positions agree with TRBD2. The V and J ends lost 2 bases and 4 bases, in that order; junction bases with no gene match: 8. Germline CDR1 reads MGHRA; CDR2 reads YSYEKL. This CDR3 contains 16 residues. The CDR3 loop is CASSQTGTSVFYEQYF. The CDR3 region has the DNA TGCGCCAGCAGCCAAACCGGGACTAGCGTATTTTACGAGCAGTACTTC.

V usage is TRBV9 and J usage is TRBJ1-1, with D possibly matching TRBD1 (6 bases). Germline V gene sequence: CDR1 SGDLS, CDR2 YYNGEE. Trimming removed 4 bases from V and 10 bases from J, with 14 bases in between. The CDR3 spans 12 residues. The CDR3 bases are TGTGCCAGCAGCAATGACAGGTGGCGAGCTTTCTTT. Translated, it gives CASSNDRWRAFF.

The chain is built from TRBV19 and TRBJ2-3, with unresolved D. This CDR3 is built from 13 residues. V was pared by 4 bases and J by 0 bases, with 5 bases between. Germline V gives CDR1 LNHDA, CDR2 SQIVND (reference sequence). The CDR3 nucleotides are TGTGCCAGTAGTACACAGAGCACAGATACGCAGTATTTT. It codes for CASSTQSTDTQYF. Using reference TRBV19 and TRBJ2-3 for the parts outside the CDR3, the full variable domain is DGGITQSPKYLFRKEGQNVTLSCEQNLNHDAMYWYRQDPGQGLRLIYYSQIVNDFQKGDIAEGYSVSREKKESFPLTVTSAQKNPTAFYLCASSTQSTDTQYFGPGTRLTVL.

The chain couples TRBV19 to TRBJ2-7, with 8 bases identical to TRBD1. This CDR3 spans 13 amino acids. The V gene's germline CDR1 is LNHDA and CDR2 SQIVND (reference sequence). The junction had 9 bases not matched to a gene; V was cut back by 8 bases and J by 6 bases. The CDR3 nucleotides read TGTGCCAGTGGGTGGACAGGGCCGGGCGAGCAGTACTTC. It encodes CASGWTGPGEQYF.

This chain joins TRBV6-1 and TRBJ1-5; D possibly corresponds to TRBD1 (5 bases). The length of the CDR3 is 15 residues. V lost 2 bases and J lost 6, with 14 bases in between. Germline CDR1 and CDR2: MNHNS and SASEGT. The CDR3 coding sequence is TGTGCCAGCAGTGAACCCCCAGGGAGGGGTCAGCCCCAGCATTTT. It yields the protein CASSEPPGRGQPQHF.

This clone appeared a single time. The chain combines TRBV5-1 with TRBJ2-3, with D perhaps TRBD2 (6 bases). From germline, CDR1 is SGHRS and CDR2 YFSETQ. V dropped 0 bases and J dropped 3 bases, with 11 bases sitting between them. This CDR3 comprises 15 residues. The CDR3 reads CASSLEVGGTDTQYF. CDR3 sequence (DNA): TGCGCCAGCAGCTTGGAGGTAGGAGGGACAGATACGCAGTATTTT. The full variable domain, with the rest looked up from reference TRBV5-1 and TRBJ2-3, is KAGVTQTPRYLIKTRGQQVTLSCSPISGHRSVSWYQQTPGQGLQFLFEYFSETQRNKGNFPGRFSGRQFSNSRSEMNVSTLELGDSALYLCASSLEVGGTDTQYFGPGTRLTVL.

The chain has TRBV30 and TRBJ2-2; 9 bases fit TRBD2. The CDR3 spans 16 residues. V dropped 7 bases and J dropped 1; count of bases not matched to a gene: 10. The V gene's germline CDR1 is GTSNPN and CDR2 SVGIG (reference sequence). The DNA of the CDR3 is TGTGCCTCGACCAAGCCACTAGCGGGGAACACCGGGGAGCTGTTTTTT. Translated: CASTKPLAGNTGELFF.